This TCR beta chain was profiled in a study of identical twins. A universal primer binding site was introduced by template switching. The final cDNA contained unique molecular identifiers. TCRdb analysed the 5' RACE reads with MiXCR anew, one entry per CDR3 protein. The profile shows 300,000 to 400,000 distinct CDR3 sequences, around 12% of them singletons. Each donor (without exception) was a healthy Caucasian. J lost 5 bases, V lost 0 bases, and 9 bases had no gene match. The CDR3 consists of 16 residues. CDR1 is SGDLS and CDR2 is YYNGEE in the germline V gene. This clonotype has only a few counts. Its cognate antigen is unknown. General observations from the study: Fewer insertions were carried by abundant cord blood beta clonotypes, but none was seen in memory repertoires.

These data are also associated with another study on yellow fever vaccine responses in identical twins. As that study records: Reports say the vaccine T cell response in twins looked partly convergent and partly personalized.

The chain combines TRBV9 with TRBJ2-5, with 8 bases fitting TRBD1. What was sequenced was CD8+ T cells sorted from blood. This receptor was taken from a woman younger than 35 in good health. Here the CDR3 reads CASSVGTGTLRETQYF. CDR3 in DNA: TGTGCCAGCAGCGTAGGGACAGGGACCCTAAGGGAGACCCAGTACTTC.